The 21 T cell receptor beta chains reported below all come from one sample, sequenced in a study of cytomegalovirus exposure and HLA in healthy donors. In the PCR, 60 Vbeta and 13 Jbeta primers were used. Sequenced by immunoSEQ multiplex PCR; TCRdb stores in-frame clones only, minus some. Among 140,000 or so clones, about 72% were seen once, and the ten largest hold roughly 4%. The specimen was PBMCs. The receptors stem from a man between 60 and 75 years old in good health and CMV-seronegative.

V gene TRBV30 combines with J gene TRBJ1-5; possibly TRBD1 for D (5 bases). Germline CDR1 reads GTSNPN; CDR2 reads SVGIG (reference sequence). Trimming took off 0 bases at V and 4 bases at J, with 13 bases between the two ends. CDR3 length: 15 amino acids. CDR3 coding DNA: TGTGCCTGGAGTGTGGGGGGGACGGAGAATCAGCCCCAGCATTTT. It specifies CAWSVGGTENQPQHF.

V usage is TRBV5-8 and J usage is TRBJ2-7; perhaps TRBD2 as D (5 bases). Germline-derived CDR1 and CDR2 are SGHTS and YDEGEE. The CDR3 has 14 amino acids. V gave up 2 bases and J gave up 0 bases, with 9 bases separating them. The CDR3 DNA sequence: TGTGCCAGCAGCTTTGGGCTAGCCTCCTACGAGCAGTACTTC. This encodes CASSFGLASYEQYF.

This chain links TRBV11-3 with TRBJ2-3; D unclear. V lost 1 base, J lost 2 bases, and 13 bases lay in between. Germline CDR1 and CDR2: SGHNT and YENEEA. The CDR3 loop spans 16 amino acids. The CDR3 sequence is CASSLGFEANTDTQYF. In nucleotides, the CDR3 is TGTGCCAGCAGCTTAGGTTTCGAGGCTAACACAGATACGCAGTATTTT.

This clone occurred a few times. This chain links TRBV28 with TRBJ2-1, with no clear D. CDR1 and CDR2 from the germline V gene are MDHEN and SYDVKM. There are 13 residues in the CDR3. Trimming cost V 2 bases and J 12 bases, with 14 bases left between them. The CDR3 nucleotides read TGTGCCAGCAGTTTAGGGTTGGTGGGCTCGCAGTTCTTC. Protein product: CASSLGLVGSQFF.

The chain carries TRBV5-1 and TRBJ1-2; TRBD1 agrees at 10 bases. The CDR3 covers 14 residues. Trimming removed 7 bases from V and 3 bases from J; junction bases left unmatched: 6. Germline CDR1 and CDR2: SGHRS and YFSETQ. The CDR3 DNA sequence: TGCGCCAGCCGCACCGGACAGGGGGACTATGGCTACACCTTC. The encoded protein is CASRTGQGDYGYTF.

The chain has TRBV29-1 and TRBJ2-5; 7 nucleotides align to TRBD1. The J call may be faulty, since TRBJ2-7 better matches the DNA end. CDR1 SQVTM and CDR2 ANQGSEA come from the germline V gene. This CDR3 has 11 amino acids. CDR3 nucleotide sequence: TGCAGCGGGGGACAGTTCTACGAGCAGTACTTC. Translating it yields CSGGQFYEQYF.

V is TRBV4-2 and J is TRBJ2-1; 7 bases fit TRBD1. Per germline, CDR1 LGHNA and CDR2 YNFKEQ. This CDR3 has 17 residues. Trimming removed 2 bases from V and 2 bases from J; junction bases left unmatched: 9. DNA of the CDR3: TGTGCCAGCAGCCAACTATTCGACAGGGTAACCTACAATGAGCAGTTCTTC. Its protein product is CASSQLFDRVTYNEQFF.

The J gene is TRBJ2-3, the V gene TRBV10-3; 11 bases fit TRBD1. V was pared by 6 bases and J by 2 bases, with 4 bases of the junction left unmatched. The germline V gene has CDR1 ENHRY and CDR2 SYGVKD. The CDR3 is 15 residues long. The CDR3 region is CAISGQGAVTDTQYF. The CDR3 DNA is TGTGCCATCAGCGGACAGGGGGCGGTCACAGATACGCAGTATTTT.

This chain uses TRBV9 with TRBJ2-1; TRBD2 matches at 11 bases. Trimming removed 4 bases from V and 9 bases from J; junction bases left unmatched: 9. This CDR3 comprises 15 residues. The germline gives CDR1 SGDLS, CDR2 YYNGEE. In DNA, the CDR3 is TGTGCCAGCAGCTCCCCGACTAGCGGGAAGACTGAGCAGTTCTTC. Residues: CASSSPTSGKTEQFF.

This clone was picked up one time. V usage is TRBV25-1 and J usage is TRBJ2-7; 7 nucleotides match TRBD2. Germline V CDR1 and CDR2: MGHDK, SYGVNS. J gave up 5 bases and V 0 bases, and 10 bases lay outside the gene matches. CDR3 length: 16 residues. The CDR3 region is CASSEYKLAVADEQYF. The CDR3 DNA sequence: TGTGCCAGCAGTGAATATAAGCTAGCGGTAGCTGACGAGCAGTACTTC.

CDR3 bases: TGTGCCAGCAGCTTAGCCTACACAGATACGCAGTATTTT. Protein: CASSLAYTDTQYF. V is TRBV11-1 and J is TRBJ2-3; D is ambiguous. V was shortened by 0 bases and J by 2 bases, with 3 bases between the two germline ends. This CDR3 comprises 13 residues. Germline V gene lookup returns CDR1 SGHAT and CDR2 FQDESV (reference sequence).

The chain recombines TRBV7-9 with TRBJ2-3, with 7 bases aligning to TRBD1. V was pared by 1 base and J by 1 base, with 11 bases of the junction left unmatched. The germline gives CDR1 SEHNR, CDR2 FQNEAQ (reference sequence). CDR3 length: 18 residues. CDR3 amino acids: CASSLGAGTDRGTDTQYF. The DNA of the CDR3 is TGTGCCAGCAGCTTAGGGGCCGGGACAGACAGGGGCACAGATACGCAGTATTTT.

This chain uses TRBV30 with TRBJ2-1, with 8 bases matching TRBD2. CDR1 GTSNPN and CDR2 SVGIG come from the germline V gene (reference sequence). V trimming: 5 bases; J trimming: 7 bases; junction bases outside the gene matches: 7. This CDR3 is built from 13 residues. The CDR3 loop is CAWEAGVKNEQFF. CDR3 sequence (DNA): TGTGCCTGGGAAGCGGGGGTTAAAAATGAGCAGTTCTTC.

The CDR3 spells CASSSDVTVPSYNSPLHF. The CDR3, as DNA: TGTGCCAGCAGTTCCGATGTGACAGTCCCCTCTTATAATTCACCCCTCCACTTT. The chain uses TRBV28 and TRBJ1-6; perhaps TRBD1 as D (5 bases). In germline, CDR1 is MDHEN, CDR2 SYDVKM. V was shortened by 4 bases and J by 4 bases, with 20 bases between the two germline ends. The CDR3 contains 18 residues. The whole variable domain, filled in from reference TRBV28 and TRBJ1-6, reads DVKVTQSSRYLVKRTGEKVFLECVQDMDHENMFWYRQDPGLGLRLIYFSYDVKMKEKGDIPEGYSVSREKKERFSLILESASTNQTSMYLCASSSDVTVPSYNSPLHFGNGTRLTVT.

This clone turned up a few times. The chain has TRBV6-1 and TRBJ2-7, with D perhaps TRBD2 (6 bases). The V end lost 8 bases, the J end lost 3 bases, and 11 bases lay between the germline ends. The germline gives CDR1 MNHNS, CDR2 SASEGT. CDR3 length: 12 amino acids. The CDR3 is CASRREVYEQYF. The CDR3 DNA reads as TGTGCCAGCCGCAGGGAGGTCTACGAGCAGTACTTC.

This clone was seen only a few times. The rearrangement links TRBV25-1 to TRBJ2-3; D gene ambiguous. V was cut by 8 bases and J by 0 bases, with 9 bases left in between. This CDR3 comprises 13 residues. Germline V lookup: CDR1 MGHDK, CDR2 SYGVNS. The CDR3 is CASERRSTDTQYF. The CDR3 bases are TGTGCCAGCGAGCGAAGGAGCACAGATACGCAGTATTTT.

J is TRBJ1-2 and V is TRBV29-1, with D tentatively TRBD1 (6 bases). V shed 2 bases and J shed 8 bases, with 18 bases lying between them. There are 14 residues in the CDR3. Germline V gives CDR1 SQVTM, CDR2 ANQGSEA. The CDR3 nucleotides are TGCAGCGTTGAACGGGGGGCAGGCTTAGGGGGCTACACCTTC. Encoded protein: CSVERGAGLGGYTF. The whole variable domain, remainder taken from reference TRBV29-1 and TRBJ1-2, is SAVISQKPSRDICQRGTSLTIQCQVDSQVTMMFWYRQQPGQSLTLIATANQGSEATYESGFVIDKFPISRPNLTFSTLTVSNMSPEDSSIYLCSVERGAGLGGYTFGSGTRLTVV.

This clone was seen a few times. The CDR3 DNA reads as TGTGCCAGCAGCTTACTAAGACGCACTGAAGCTTTCTTT. This encodes CASSLLRRTEAFF. The rearrangement uses TRBV5-6 and TRBJ1-1; no definite D call. Germline CDR1 reads SGHDT; CDR2 reads YYEEEE. This CDR3 region has 13 residues. V was pared by 2 bases and J by 4 bases, with 9 bases between. Variable domain in full (rest from reference TRBV5-6 and TRBJ1-1): DAGVTQSPTHLIKTRGQQVTLRCSPKSGHDTVSWYQQALGQGPQFIFQYYEEEERQRGNFPDRFSGHQFPNYSSELNVNALLLGDSALYLCASSLLRRTEAFFGQGTRLTVV.

This chain links TRBV9 with TRBJ2-3; 9 nucleotides line up with TRBD2. This CDR3 spans 16 amino acids. From germline, CDR1 is SGDLS and CDR2 YYNGEE. J gave up 1 base and V 3 bases, and 6 bases lay outside the gene matches. CDR3 residues: CASSGLSGSGTDTQYF. The CDR3 region has the DNA TGTGCCAGCAGCGGACTTAGCGGGAGTGGCACAGATACGCAGTATTTT.

This clone was counted once. The chain uses TRBV5-1 and TRBJ1-5, with D tentatively TRBD1 (6 bases). The CDR3 totals 15 residues. The germline V gene encodes CDR1 SGHRS and CDR2 YFSETQ. V lost 2 bases and J lost 1, with 10 bases in between. CDR3 DNA: TGCGCCAGCAGCTTAGGAACAGGGAGCAATCAGCCCCAGCATTTT. Encoded protein: CASSLGTGSNQPQHF.

This clone was counted once. V usage is TRBV2 and J usage is TRBJ1-5; D is possibly TRBD1 (5 bases). CDR1 is SNHLY and CDR2 is FYNNEI in the germline V gene. V gave up 8 bases and J gave up 7 bases, with 18 bases separating them. The CDR3 has 14 amino acids. In nucleotides, the CDR3 is TGTGCCAGCGGGCGCAGGGCGTATGAGCAGCCCCAGCATTTT. Translated: CASGRRAYEQPQHF.